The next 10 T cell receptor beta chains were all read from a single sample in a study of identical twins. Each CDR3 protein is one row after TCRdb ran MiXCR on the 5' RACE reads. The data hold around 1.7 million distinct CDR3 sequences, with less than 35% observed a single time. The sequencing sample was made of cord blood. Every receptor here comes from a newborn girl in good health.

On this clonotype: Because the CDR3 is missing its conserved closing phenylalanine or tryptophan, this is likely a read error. The CDR3 loop reads CSARVQLASTDTQYV. The CDR3 DNA follows: TGCAGTGCTAGAGTTCAGCTAGCCTCCACAGATACGCAGTATGTT. The rearrangement links TRBV20-1 to TRBJ2-3; perhaps TRBD2 as D (5 bases). Trimming took off 1 base at V and 2 bases at J, with 13 bases between the two ends. Germline V gives CDR1 DFQATT, CDR2 SNEGSKA (reference sequence). This CDR3 contains 15 residues.

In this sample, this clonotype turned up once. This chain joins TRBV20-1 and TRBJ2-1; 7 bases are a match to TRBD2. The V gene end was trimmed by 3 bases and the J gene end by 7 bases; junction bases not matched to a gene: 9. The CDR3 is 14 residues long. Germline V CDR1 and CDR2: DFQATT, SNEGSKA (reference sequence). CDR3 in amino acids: CSARGGRRVNEQFF. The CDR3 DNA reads TGCAGTGCTAGGGGGGGGAGAAGGGTAAATGAGCAGTTCTTC.

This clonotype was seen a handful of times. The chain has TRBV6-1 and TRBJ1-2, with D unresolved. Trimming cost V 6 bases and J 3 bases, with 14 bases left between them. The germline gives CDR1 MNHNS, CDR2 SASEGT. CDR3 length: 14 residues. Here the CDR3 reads CASRPESLDYGYTF. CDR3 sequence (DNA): TGTGCCAGCAGGCCGGAGAGCCTTGACTATGGCTACACCTTC.

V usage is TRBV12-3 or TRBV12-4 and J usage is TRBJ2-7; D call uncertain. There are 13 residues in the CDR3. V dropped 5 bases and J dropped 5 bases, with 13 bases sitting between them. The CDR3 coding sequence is TGTGCCAGCAGTGTAATGCCAGACAACGAGCAGTACTTC. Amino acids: CASSVMPDNEQYF.

The CDR3 bases are TGTGCCACCCAGGGACTAGCAGAGACCCAGTACTTC. Translated: CATQGLAETQYF. This sequence joins TRBV10-3 and TRBJ2-5, with TRBD2 identical over 9 bases. V lost 10 bases, J lost 4 bases, and 4 bases stayed unmatched. The CDR3 is 12 amino acids. Looked up from germline, CDR1 is ENHRY and CDR2 is SYGVKD.

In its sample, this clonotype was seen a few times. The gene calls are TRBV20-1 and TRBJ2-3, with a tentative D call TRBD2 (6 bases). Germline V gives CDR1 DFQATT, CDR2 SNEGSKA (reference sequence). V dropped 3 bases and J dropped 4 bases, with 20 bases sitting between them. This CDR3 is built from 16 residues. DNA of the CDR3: TGCAGTGCTAGTGGGGGGAGGAAAGGGTTGGCAGATACGCAGTATTTT. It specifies CSASGGRKGLADTQYF.

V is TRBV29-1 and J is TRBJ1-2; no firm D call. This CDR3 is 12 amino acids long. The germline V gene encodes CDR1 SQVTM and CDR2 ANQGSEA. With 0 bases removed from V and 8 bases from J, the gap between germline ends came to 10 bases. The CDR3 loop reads CSVEEYPAGYTF. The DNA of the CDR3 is TGCAGCGTTGAAGAATATCCGGCGGGCTACACCTTC.

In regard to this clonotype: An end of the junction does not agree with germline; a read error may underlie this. CDR3 sequence reads: CASSARLNTGEQFF. CDR3 in DNA: TGTGCCAGCAGTGCACGACTCAATACCGGGGAGCAGTTTTTT. This chain links TRBV6-1 with TRBJ2-2, with D tentatively TRBD2 (5 bases). CDR1 is MNHNS, CDR2 SASEGT, per germline. The length of the CDR3 is 14 residues.

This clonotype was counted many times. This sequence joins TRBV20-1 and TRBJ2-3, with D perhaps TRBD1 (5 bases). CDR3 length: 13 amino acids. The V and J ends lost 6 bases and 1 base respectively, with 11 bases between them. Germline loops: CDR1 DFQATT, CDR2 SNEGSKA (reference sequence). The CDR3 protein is CSAKGQGTDTQYF. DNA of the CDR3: TGCAGTGCAAAGGGGCAGGGCACAGATACGCAGTATTTT.

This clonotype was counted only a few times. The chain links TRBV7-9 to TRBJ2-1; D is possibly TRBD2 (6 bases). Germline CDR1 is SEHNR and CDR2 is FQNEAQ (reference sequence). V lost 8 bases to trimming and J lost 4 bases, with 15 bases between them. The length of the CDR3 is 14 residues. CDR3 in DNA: TGTGCCAGCGCGAGGGACTCCCGTTACAATGAGCAGTTCTTC. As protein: CASARDSRYNEQFF.